What follows is one T cell receptor (beta chain) and its context. The target antigen is unknown. These data belong to a study of shared clonotypes between healthy human individuals. Broader study findings: Naive CD4 clonotypes were shared across a few donors at about 5%.

Sequencing used immunoSEQ multiplex PCR; TCRdb keeps in-frame clones, though not all of them. The sample lists millions of clones, about 95% occurring once. Germline loops: CDR1 SGHAT, CDR2 FQNNGV. The CDR3 loop spans 15 amino acids. Trimming took off 1 base at V and 3 bases at J, with 10 bases between the two ends. Only CD45RO-negative cells positively selected for CCR7 counted as naive CD8 cells, so terminally differentiated effector memory CD45RA+ cells were excluded. The clonotype comes from a man aged 18 to 30 in good health. The specimen sequenced was naive CD8+ T cells sorted from blood. The chain is built from TRBV11-2 and TRBJ2-1; D perhaps matches TRBD2 (6 bases). The CDR3 DNA follows: TGTGCCAGCAGCTTAGCGCCCGGGGGCTACAATGAGCAGTTCTTC. Protein product: CASSLAPGGYNEQFF.